The sequence of this TCR beta chain was determined in a study of blood T cell repertoires in COVID-19. Whole-study context: Acute and convalescent COVID-19 specimens originated in the United States, Italy and Spain. From T cells, B-cell-depleted T cells, or PBMCs came the material, which was cDNA or gDNA.

The V gene end was trimmed by 0 bases and the J gene end by 0 bases; junction bases not matched to a gene: 7. Germline V gene lookup returns CDR1 LGHNA and CDR2 YSLEER. CDR3 length equals 18 residues. Under the authors' procedure: How many nucleated cells were present was estimated from reference gene primer amplification. Assay: immunoSEQ multiplex PCR; the TCRdb copy retains only in-frame clones and omits some. V and J calls and clone size follow that table, whereas D and trimming were derived from the DNA. The sample lists around 100,000 clones; roughly 90% were seen once. This TCR came from a human donor in a cohort sampled during active COVID-19. The chain recombines TRBV4-3 with TRBJ2-3, with 9 bases aligning to TRBD2. Sequencing used peripheral blood. DNA of the CDR3: TGCGCCAGCAGCCAAGATTGGGCTAGCGGGACTAGCACAGATACGCAGTATTTT. The encoded protein is CASSQDWASGTSTDTQYF.